Shown below are 7 T cell receptor beta chains from a single sample sequenced in a study of control samples from healthy donors and cancer patients. Data came from immunoSEQ multiplex PCR; TCRdb stores just in-frame clones and leaves some out. The sample lists 90,000 to 100,000 clones, approximately 80% occurring once. The sample consisted of blood. The receptor set was obtained from a woman in her 30s in good health.

The gene calls are TRBV29-1 and TRBJ2-7; tentative D call: TRBD1 (6 bases). The germline V gene encodes CDR1 SQVTM and CDR2 ANQGSEA. The CDR3 consists of 12 residues. V lost 4 bases, J lost 1 base, and 8 bases lay in between. CDR3 nucleotides: TGCAGCGTTGTACAGGGTTCCTACGAGCAGTACTTC. Its translation is CSVVQGSYEQYF.

This clone was seen only a few times. The genes are TRBV9 and TRBJ1-2, with no clear D. V lost 4 bases to trimming and J lost 4 bases, with 14 bases between them. CDR3 length: 14 amino acids. The germline CDR1 and CDR2 sequences are SGDLS and YYNGEE. The CDR3 nucleotides are TGTGCCAGCAGCTCCGGAGGTGGCAGCTATGGCTACACCTTC. Protein product: CASSSGGGSYGYTF.

The chain carries TRBV24-1 and TRBJ2-5; D is ambiguous. This CDR3 is 15 amino acids long. V lost 6 bases and J lost 7, with 20 bases in between. Germline CDR1 is KGHDR and CDR2 is SFDVKD. The CDR3 loop reads CATSNARRELGTQYF. The CDR3 bases are TGTGCCACCAGTAATGCACGCCGAGAATTGGGGACCCAGTACTTC.

This clone was found once. Germline and junction disagree at one end, which may indicate a read error. The same CDR3 also results from other DNA sequences found in this sample. The genes are TRBV7-2 and TRBJ2-3; 7 bases line up with TRBD1. Germline V lookup: CDR1 SGHTA, CDR2 FQGNSA. The CDR3 consists of 16 residues. CDR3 region: CASSQAGTVSTDTQYF. The CDR3 coding sequence is TGTGCCAGCAGCCAGGCCGGGACAGTTAGCACAGATACGCAATATTTT.

CDR3 in amino acids: CAISRFQGALQETQYF. CDR3 sequence (DNA): TGTGCCATCAGTCGATTCCAGGGGGCGCTTCAAGAGACCCAGTACTTC. The chain is built from TRBV10-3 and TRBJ2-5; 8 bases fit TRBD1. Per the germline V gene, CDR1 is ENHRY and CDR2 is SYGVKD. After removal of 5 bases from V and 2 bases from J, the junction contained 10 bases not matched to a gene. The CDR3 extends over 16 amino acids.

The chain combines TRBV2 with TRBJ1-6; possible D gene TRBD1, 5 bases. Germline-derived CDR1 and CDR2 are SNHLY and FYNNEI. Trimming stripped 6 bases from V and 7 bases from J, with 13 bases between. This CDR3 spans 14 amino acids. In nucleotides, the CDR3 is TGTGCCAGCAGCCGCAGGGAGAAAAATTCACCCCTCCACTTT. Its protein is CASSRREKNSPLHF.

CDR3 amino acids: CASSEPTAPLHF. The DNA of the CDR3 is TGTGCCAGCAGTGAACCGACGGCACCCCTCCACTTT. V usage is TRBV6-1 and J usage is TRBJ1-6; no clear D. V was cut by 2 bases and J by 11 bases, with 7 bases left in between. Germline-derived CDR1 and CDR2 are MNHNS and SASEGT. This CDR3 contains 12 residues.